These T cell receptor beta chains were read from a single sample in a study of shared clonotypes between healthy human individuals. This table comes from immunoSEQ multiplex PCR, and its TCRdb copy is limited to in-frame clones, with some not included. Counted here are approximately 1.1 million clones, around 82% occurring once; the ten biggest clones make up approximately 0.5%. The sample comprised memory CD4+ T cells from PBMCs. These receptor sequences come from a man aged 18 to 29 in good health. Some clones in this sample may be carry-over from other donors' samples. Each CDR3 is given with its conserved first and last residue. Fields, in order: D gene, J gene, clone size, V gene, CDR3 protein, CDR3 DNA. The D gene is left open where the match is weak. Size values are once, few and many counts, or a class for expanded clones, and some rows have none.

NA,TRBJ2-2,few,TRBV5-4,CASSPDMSTGELFF,TGTGCCAGCAGCCCGGACATGTCCACCGGGGAGCTGTTTTTT
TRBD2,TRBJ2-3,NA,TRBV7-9,CASSSGRGSGSPDTQYF,TGTGCCAGCAGCTCCGGGCGGGGTAGCGGGAGCCCGGATACGCAGTATTTT
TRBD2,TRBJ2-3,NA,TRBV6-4,CASSERPLLAGVADTQYF,TGTGCCAGCAGTGAACGGCCCCTCTTGGCGGGAGTTGCAGATACGCAGTATTTT
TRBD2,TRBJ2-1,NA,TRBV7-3,CASSLGRLAGVNEQFF,TGTGCCAGCAGCTTAGGGCGGCTAGCGGGAGTGAATGAGCAGTTCTTC
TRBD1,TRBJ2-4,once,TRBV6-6,CASSYSTGTGGNIQYF,TGTGCCAGCAGTTACTCGACCGGGACAGGGGGAAACATTCAGTACTTC
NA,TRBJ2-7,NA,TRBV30,CAWSVRRSTLLWGDEQYF,TGTGCCTGGAGTGTACGCCGGTCGACCCTCCTATGGGGCGACGAGCAGTACTTC
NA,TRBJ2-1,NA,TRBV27,CASSPWGRESYNEQFF,TGTGCCAGCAGTCCATGGGGGCGGGAGTCCTACAATGAGCAGTTCTTC
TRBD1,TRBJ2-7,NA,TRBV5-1,CASSIGQANEQYF,TGCGCCAGCAGCATCGGACAGGCTAACGAGCAGTACTTC
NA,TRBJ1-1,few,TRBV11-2,CASSLGGAGSVSTEAFF,TGTGCCAGCAGCTTAGGTGGTGCAGGGTCGGTGTCCACTGAAGCTTTCTTT
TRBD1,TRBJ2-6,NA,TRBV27,CASSSDRLTSGANVLTF,TGTGCCAGCAGTTCGGACAGGCTAACCTCTGGGGCCAACGTCCTGACTTTC
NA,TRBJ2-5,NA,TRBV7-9,CASSLLSGLETQYF,TGTGCCAGCAGCTTACTTTCGGGATTAGAGACCCAGTACTTC
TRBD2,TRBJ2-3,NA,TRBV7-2,CASSLVGLAGGAQYF,TGTGCCAGCAGCTTAGTGGGACTAGCGGGAGGGGCGCAGTATTTT
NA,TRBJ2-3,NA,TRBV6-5,CASRYQRNPSTDTQYF,TGTGCCAGCAGATACCAGCGGAACCCCAGCACAGATACGCAGTATTTT
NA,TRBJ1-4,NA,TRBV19,CASSIGGGSEKLFF,TGTGCCAGTAGTATAGGCGGGGGCAGTGAAAAACTGTTTTTT
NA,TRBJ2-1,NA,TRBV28,CATIWTENNEQFF,TGTGCCACCATCTGGACGGAGAACAATGAGCAGTTCTTC
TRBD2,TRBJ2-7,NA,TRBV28,CASSPPHLGLAGGDGYEQYF,TGTGCCAGCAGTCCTCCTCACTTGGGACTAGCGGGAGGTGACGGCTACGAGCAGTACTTC
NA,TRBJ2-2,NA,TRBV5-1,CASSKPPKGDGELFF,TGCGCCAGCAGTAAACCCCCAAAGGGTGACGGGGAGCTGTTTTTT
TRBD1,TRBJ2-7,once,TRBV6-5,CASSSHRGLTYEQYF,TGTGCCAGCAGTTCTCACAGGGGGCTCACCTACGAGCAGTACTTC
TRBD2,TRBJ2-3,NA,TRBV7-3,CASSPTLAGGTDTQYF,TGTGCCAGCAGCCCCACCTTAGCGGGAGGCACAGATACGCAGTATTTT
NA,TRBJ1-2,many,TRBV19,CASSIDGERGYTF,TGTGCCAGTAGTATAGACGGGGAGCGTGGCTACACCTTC
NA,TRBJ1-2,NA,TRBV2,CASTIGTVYGYTF,TGTGCCAGCACCATCGGGACGGTTTATGGCTACACCTTC